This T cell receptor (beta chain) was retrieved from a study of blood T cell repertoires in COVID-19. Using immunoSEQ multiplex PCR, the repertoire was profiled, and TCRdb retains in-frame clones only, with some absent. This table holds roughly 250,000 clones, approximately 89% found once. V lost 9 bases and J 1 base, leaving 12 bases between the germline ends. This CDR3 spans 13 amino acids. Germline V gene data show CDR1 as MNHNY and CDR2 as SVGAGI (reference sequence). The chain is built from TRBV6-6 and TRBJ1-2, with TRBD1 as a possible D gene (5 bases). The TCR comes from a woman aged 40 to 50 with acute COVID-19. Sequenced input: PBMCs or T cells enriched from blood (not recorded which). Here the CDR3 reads CASGAFGNYGYTF. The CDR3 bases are TGTGCCAGTGGGGCTTTCGGTAACTATGGCTACACCTTC.